The rows below give T cell receptor beta chains drawn from one sample of a study of blood T cell repertoires in COVID-19. The assay was immunoSEQ multiplex PCR, and TCRdb's table has in-frame clones only and misses some. This table holds some 380,000 clones, around 84% found once. What was sequenced was peripheral blood. The receptors shown here come from a human donor with acute or convalescent COVID-19. The donor label of this sample is uncertain. The CDR3 runs from the conserved cysteine through the conserved F or W. Each record gives: clone size, V gene, CDR3 length, D gene, J gene, CDR3 protein, CDR3 DNA. A D gene is named only where the DNA matches it firmly. The size field is filled for only some rows; it gives once, few, many or a size class.

NA	TRBV29-1	13	NA	TRBJ1-1	CSVAWGPNTEAFF	TGCAGCGTGGCATGGGGGCCGAACACTGAAGCTTTCTTT
NA	TRBV11-1	16	NA	TRBJ2-3	CASSSTVRARGIGQYF	TGTGCCAGCAGCTCAACCGTCAGAGCAAGGGGGATCGGGCAGTATTTT
NA	TRBV6-5	14	NA	TRBJ2-7	CASSYFSKTGEQYF	TGTGCCAGCAGTTACTTTTCGAAAACGGGAGAGCAGTACTTC
once	TRBV25-1	15	TRBD1	TRBJ2-7	CASSEGGTGNYEQYF	TGTGCCAGCAGTGAGGGGGGGACAGGGAACTACGAGCAGTACTTC
NA	TRBV2	14	NA	TRBJ2-7	CASRPRDNSYEQYF	TGTGCCAGCAGACCCCGGGACAACTCCTACGAGCAGTACTTC
NA	TRBV3-1/TRBV3-2	13	NA	TRBJ1-1	CASSSTMNTEAFF	TGTGCCAGCAGCTCTACGATGAACACTGAAGCTTTCTTT
NA	TRBV6-1	15	NA	TRBJ1-6	CASSERSPRDSPLHF	TGTGCCAGCAGTGAACGGAGTCCGAGAGACTCACCCCTCCACTTT
once	TRBV7-2	14	NA	TRBJ1-2	CASSLSKNGYGYTF	TGTGCCAGCAGCTTAAGCAAGAATGGTTATGGCTACACCTTC
NA	TRBV5-1	14	NA	TRBJ1-1	CASSLNAGNTEAFF	TGCGCCAGCAGCTTGAACGCCGGGAACACTGAAGCTTTCTTT
NA	TRBV7-8	17	TRBD1	TRBJ1-1	CASSSRRTGGEMGEAFF	TGTGCCAGCAGCTCCCGACGGACAGGCGGTGAAATGGGTGAAGCTTTCTTT
NA	TRBV24-1	19	TRBD2	TRBJ2-3	CATSDSASGGRLSTDTQYF	TGTGCCACCAGTGATTCCGCTAGCGGGGGGAGGTTGAGCACAGATACGCAGTATTTT
NA	TRBV6-5	14	TRBD1	TRBJ1-5	CASRRDSSNQPQHF	TGTGCCAGCAGGAGGGACAGTAGCAATCAGCCCCAGCATTTT
NA	TRBV9	13	NA	TRBJ2-3	CASSVGQPDTQYF	TGTGCCAGCAGCGTAGGACAGCCAGATACGCAGTATTTT
NA	TRBV7-9	15	NA	TRBJ1-1	CASSLEPGQNTEAFF	TGTGCCAGCAGCTTAGAGCCGGGACAGAACACTGAAGCTTTCTTT
NA	TRBV29-1	13	TRBD2	TRBJ2-1	CSVLAGGWNEQFF	TGCAGCGTTCTTGCGGGAGGATGGAATGAGCAGTTCTTC
NA	TRBV10-1	13	TRBD2	TRBJ2-1	CASTGTSGESLFF	TGCGCCAGCACCGGGACTAGCGGGGAGAGTCTGTTCTTC
NA	TRBV4-1	15	NA	TRBJ1-4	CASSPTGTGREKLFF	TGCGCCAGCAGCCCGACCGGGACGGGGAGGGAAAAACTGTTTTTT
once	TRBV6-5	13	NA	TRBJ1-6	CASSTVRNSPLHF	TGTGCCAGCAGCACGGTGAGGAATTCACCCCTCCACTTT
NA	TRBV11-2	15	TRBD1	TRBJ2-2	CASSTRQGNTGELFF	TGTGCCAGCAGCACCCGACAGGGCAACACCGGGGAGCTGTTTTTT
once	TRBV19	14	NA	TRBJ1-6	CASSRGQYDSPLHF	TGTGCCAGTAGTAGAGGACAGTATGATTCACCCCTCCACTTT
NA	TRBV7-9	15	NA	TRBJ1-4	CASTDQQGSNEKLFF	TGTGCCAGCACCGACCAACAGGGTTCTAATGAAAAACTGTTTTTT
NA	TRBV4-1	17	TRBD2	TRBJ2-3	CASSQVGGLADTDTQYF	TGCGCCAGCAGCCAAGTGGGCGGCCTAGCGGACACAGATACGCAGTATTTT
many	TRBV11-2	16	NA	TRBJ2-1	CASSLGRGSSYNEQFF	TGTGCCAGCAGCTTGGGAAGGGGGAGCTCCTACAATGAGCAGTTCTTC